Detailed here is one TCR beta chain. The data belong to a study of shared T cell receptors in the human thymus. Sequenced by immunoSEQ multiplex PCR; TCRdb stores in-frame clones only, minus some. The repertoire includes about 380,000 clones, about 95% of them detected once, and about 0.02% sits in the top ten. V was cut by 2 bases and J by 1 base, with 15 bases left in between. The CDR3 contains 17 residues. From germline, CDR1 is SGHNT and CDR2 YENEEA. This chain uses TRBV11-3 with TRBJ1-3, with D maybe TRBD1 (5 bases). What was sequenced was thymocytes. This receptor was taken from a human donor. The chain's CDR3 is CASSLKGSRGSGNTIYF. Written as DNA, the CDR3 is TGTGCCAGCAGCTTAAAGGGGTCGCGCGGGTCTGGAAACACCATATATTTT.